These 24 T cell receptor beta chains originate from one sample sequenced in a study of cytomegalovirus exposure and HLA in healthy donors. Primers for the PCR totalled 60 Vbeta and 13 Jbeta. Generated by immunoSEQ multiplex PCR, the TCRdb table keeps only in-frame clones and is missing some. The repertoire has tens of thousands of clones, 70% to 85% of them found once; the top ten carry around 2.3%. The sequencing input was PBMCs. These receptors originate from a man in his late teens or twenties in good health and CMV-seronegative.

A single count supports this clone. The rearrangement uses TRBV5-1 and TRBJ1-6; D uncertain. Germline V CDR1 and CDR2: SGHRS, YFSETQ. The V gene lost 0 bases and the J gene lost 3 bases, with 13 bases spanning the gap. This CDR3 spans 17 amino acids. The CDR3 protein is CASSLAERNDYNSPLHF. The CDR3 DNA sequence: TGCGCCAGCAGCTTGGCCGAGAGGAATGACTATAATTCACCCCTCCACTTT.

The rearrangement links TRBV6-5 to TRBJ2-7; 9 bases are a match to TRBD1. V lost 10 bases to trimming and J lost 3 bases; unmatched junction nucleotides: 7. Germline V lookup: CDR1 MNHEY, CDR2 SVGAGI. The CDR3 consists of 13 residues. The chain's CDR3 is CATGDREDYEQYF. The DNA for the CDR3 is TGTGCCACTGGGGACAGGGAAGACTACGAGCAGTACTTC.

The chain uses TRBV29-1 and TRBJ1-1; no firm D call. Germline CDR1 reads SQVTM; CDR2 reads ANQGSEA. V lost 3 bases, J lost 2 bases, and 7 bases lay in between. The length of the CDR3 is 12 residues. The CDR3 DNA reads TGCAGCGTTGACGTCTCTAACACTGAAGCTTTCTTT. It codes for CSVDVSNTEAFF.

The chain couples TRBV27 to TRBJ1-2; 8 bases fit TRBD1. The CDR3 totals 13 residues. Losses at the gene ends were 8 bases for V and 8 bases for J; bases not matched to a gene: 10. In germline, CDR1 is MNHEY, CDR2 SMNVEV (reference sequence). In DNA form, the CDR3 reads TGTGCCAGCGGACGGGGGACAGGCCAAGGCTACACCTTC. Residues: CASGRGTGQGYTF.

The chain joins TRBV30 to TRBJ1-1, with D possibly being TRBD1 (6 bases). V was clipped by 2 bases and J by 0 bases, with 10 bases between them. Germline V gene data show CDR1 as GTSNPN and CDR2 as SVGIG (reference sequence). The CDR3 contains 14 residues. This CDR3 reads CAWSRGGLNTEAFF. In DNA, the CDR3 is TGTGCCTGGAGTCGAGGGGGTCTGAACACTGAAGCTTTCTTT.

As to this clone: This specimen includes other DNA sequences encoding the same CDR3. CDR3 sequence reads: CASRSGSYNEQFF. The CDR3 coding sequence is TGTGCCAGCAGGAGCGGGAGCTACAATGAGCAGTTCTTC. This chain joins TRBV27 and TRBJ2-1; TRBD2 agrees at 8 bases. V was clipped by 6 bases and J by 3 bases; unmatched bases: 1. From germline, CDR1 is MNHEY and CDR2 SMNVEV (reference sequence). The CDR3 is 13 amino acids.

CDR3 coding DNA: TGTGCCAGCAGTGTCAAAGCGGAGGCAGATACGCAGTATTTT. Protein: CASSVKAEADTQYF. J is TRBJ2-3 and V is TRBV6-4; D may be TRBD2 (5 bases). The CDR3 sequence is 14 residues long. Per germline, CDR1 MRHNA and CDR2 SNTAGT. V was shortened by 4 bases and J by 4 bases, with 12 bases between the two germline ends.

V usage is TRBV5-6 and J usage is TRBJ1-5, with TRBD1 matching over 7 bases. Germline CDR1 SGHDT, CDR2 YYEEEE. The CDR3 has 15 residues. V was clipped by 4 bases and J by 2 bases; unmatched bases: 6. DNA of the CDR3: TGTGCCAGCAGCGTCAGACAGGGCGGCAATCAGCCCCAGCATTTT. It encodes CASSVRQGGNQPQHF.

The chain carries TRBV29-1 and TRBJ2-7, with 8 bases identical to TRBD2. CDR1 and CDR2 (germline): SQVTM, ANQGSEA. The CDR3 spans 15 residues. J lost 3 bases, V lost 0 bases, and 7 bases had no gene match. The CDR3 DNA is TGCAGCGTTGAAGATACCCGGGAGGGACACTACGAGCAGTACTTC. Residues: CSVEDTREGHYEQYF.

The rearrangement uses TRBV5-1 and TRBJ2-3, with TRBD2 identical over 11 bases. J was trimmed by 5 bases and V by 2 bases; bases with no gene match: 4. The CDR3 spans 15 residues. CDR1 SGHRS and CDR2 YFSETQ come from the germline V gene. The CDR3 DNA sequence: TGCGCCAGCAGCTTTAGCGGGAGGGTGATAGATACGCAGTATTTT. This sequence encodes CASSFSGRVIDTQYF.

CDR3 region: CASSLGRELADTQYF. The CDR3 region has the DNA TGTGCCAGCAGTTTAGGGCGGGAGCTCGCAGATACGCAGTATTTT. The chain carries TRBV27 and TRBJ2-3; 7 bases fit TRBD2. CDR1 is MNHEY, CDR2 SMNVEV, per germline (reference sequence). This CDR3 spans 15 amino acids. V was pared by 2 bases and J by 4 bases, with 6 bases of the junction left unmatched.

The chain carries TRBV5-1 and TRBJ1-4; D ambiguous. The CDR3 length is 14 residues. CDR1 is SGHRS, CDR2 YFSETQ, per germline. The ends were cut back, 1 base at V and 0 bases at J, with 4 bases in the middle. CDR3 protein: CASSLTATNEKLFF. As DNA, the CDR3 is TGCGCCAGCAGCTTGACAGCAACTAATGAAAAACTGTTTTTT.

The chain has TRBV2 and TRBJ1-1; 9 positions match TRBD1. With 9 bases clipped from V and 0 bases from J, the junction kept 5 bases outside the gene matches. Germline V gene sequence: CDR1 SNHLY, CDR2 FYNNEI. The CDR3 has 14 residues. CDR3 DNA: TGTGCCAGTACAGGGGGCGCCTTGAACACTGAAGCTTTCTTT. Amino acid sequence: CASTGGALNTEAFF.

The gene calls are TRBV5-1 and TRBJ2-3, with TRBD2 as a possible D gene (5 bases). The germline gives CDR1 SGHRS, CDR2 YFSETQ. The CDR3 length is 15 residues. V lost 1 base to trimming and J lost 5 bases, with 14 bases between them. CDR3 residues: CASSLIGGRGDTQYF. The CDR3 nucleotides read TGCGCCAGCAGCTTGATTGGTGGGAGAGGAGATACGCAGTATTTT. Drawing the rest from reference TRBV5-1 and TRBJ2-3, the complete variable domain is KAGVTQTPRYLIKTRGQQVTLSCSPISGHRSVSWYQQTPGQGLQFLFEYFSETQRNKGNFPGRFSGRQFSNSRSEMNVSTLELGDSALYLCASSLIGGRGDTQYFGPGTRLTVL.

The rearrangement links TRBV7-9 to TRBJ1-5; D is undetermined. There are 13 residues in the CDR3. Germline V lookup: CDR1 SEHNR, CDR2 FQNEAQ (reference sequence). Trimming took off 6 bases at V and 7 bases at J, with 13 bases between the two ends. The CDR3 here is CASSTSEGQPQHF. The CDR3 nucleotides are TGTGCCAGCAGTACCTCGGAGGGACAGCCCCAGCATTTT.

The rearrangement links TRBV29-1 to TRBJ2-1; perhaps TRBD2 as D (5 bases). Germline CDR1 is SQVTM and CDR2 is ANQGSEA. CDR3 length equals 14 residues. V gave up 4 bases and J gave up 0 bases, with 10 bases separating them. The CDR3 sequence: CSVGRDGSYNEQFF. The CDR3 DNA sequence: TGCAGCGTTGGTCGGGATGGCTCCTACAATGAGCAGTTCTTC.

This clone was found once. The V gene is TRBV4-3, the J gene TRBJ2-2; D ambiguous. The CDR3 has 15 residues. The germline V gene encodes CDR1 LGHNA and CDR2 YSLEER. Trimming left V 4 bases short and J 4 bases short, with 13 bases between. This CDR3 is CASSLRDIRTGELFF. The DNA of the CDR3 is TGCGCCAGCAGCCTTCGCGACATTCGCACCGGGGAGCTGTTTTTT.

This clone has just a few counts. V usage is TRBV10-1 and J usage is TRBJ2-7, with 12 bases matching TRBD2. CDR1 is WNHNN, CDR2 SYGVQD, per germline (reference sequence). With V trimmed by 6 bases and J by 7 bases, 19 bases remained unmatched. The CDR3 is 18 residues long. In DNA form, the CDR3 reads TGCGCCAGCAGGGGTTGGGCTAGCGGGAGGGCCGCCAAGGGGGAGCAGTACTTC. It translates to CASRGWASGRAAKGEQYF.

The chain employs TRBV5-4 and TRBJ1-6, with 9 bases fitting TRBD1. V lost 0 bases and J lost 9; bases outside the gene matches: 7. CDR3 length: 16 residues. Per germline, CDR1 SGHNT and CDR2 YYREEE (reference sequence). The CDR3 DNA is TGTGCCAGCAGCTTGGGCCGACAGGGGGAGACTTCACCCCTCCACTTT. Translated, it gives CASSLGRQGETSPLHF.

This sequence joins TRBV6-1 and TRBJ2-1; maybe TRBD1 (7 bases). Deletions cut 2 bases from V and 12 bases from J, with 23 bases between. The CDR3 length is 16 residues. Germline CDR1 is MNHNS and CDR2 is SASEGT. CDR3 nucleotide sequence: TGTGCCAGCAGTGAATGGGTCAGGGGGGCCAATGTTTCGCAGTTCTTC. It translates to CASSEWVRGANVSQFF.

V gene TRBV7-9 combines with J gene TRBJ2-7; D unclear. From germline, CDR1 is SEHNR and CDR2 FQNEAQ (reference sequence). V was cut by 1 base and J by 7 bases, with 17 bases left in between. The CDR3 loop spans 15 amino acids. This CDR3 is CASSLVRGSPTEQYF. CDR3 DNA sequence: TGTGCCAGCAGCTTAGTACGAGGCAGCCCTACGGAGCAGTACTTC. Looking up the rest from reference TRBV7-9 and TRBJ2-7 gives the full variable domain: DTGVSQNPRHKITKRGQNVTFRCDPISEHNRLYWYRQTLGQGPEFLTYFQNEAQLEKSRLLSDRFSAERPKGSFSTLEIQRTEQGDSAMYLCASSLVRGSPTEQYFGPGTRLTVT.

The CDR3: CASRNQGHQPQHF. The DNA of the CDR3 is TGTGCCAGCAGAAACCAGGGCCATCAGCCCCAGCATTTT. V usage is TRBV28 and J usage is TRBJ1-5; a weak D match, TRBD1 (5 bases). The CDR3 totals 13 residues. From germline, CDR1 is MDHEN and CDR2 SYDVKM. V was cut by 6 bases and J by 5 bases, with 11 bases left in between.

The genes are TRBV6-5 and TRBJ2-6; D not resolved. The germline gives CDR1 MNHEY, CDR2 SVGAGI. Between the trimmed V and J ends, which lost 0 bases and 0 bases, there was a span of 6 bases. The CDR3 spans 16 residues. The CDR3 coding sequence is TGTGCCAGCAGTTACTCGAGGAGCTCTGGGGCCAACGTCCTGACTTTC. Its translation is CASSYSRSSGANVLTF.

The chain has TRBV2 and TRBJ1-2; no reliable D call. The V and J ends lost 6 bases and 0 bases respectively, with 11 bases between them. The CDR3 loop spans 14 amino acids. Looked up from germline, CDR1 is SNHLY and CDR2 is FYNNEI. The CDR3 is CASRAGLANYGYTF. The CDR3 DNA is TGTGCCAGCAGAGCGGGGTTAGCTAACTATGGCTACACCTTC.